The present T cell receptor (beta chain) was sequenced within a study of shared clonotypes between healthy human individuals. Study-level findings and limits: Across subsets, estimated richness was generally greater for naive than for memory populations.

Only in-frame clones appear in the TCRdb table, and some are missing; sequencing was by immunoSEQ multiplex PCR. The top ten clones hold more than 1.5% of a sample with about 2.1 million clones, about 93% of them seen once. A note on this clone: The antigen is not known.

Positive CCR7 selection of CD45RO-negative cells yielded the naive CD8 cells, and terminally differentiated effector memory CD45RA+ cells were excluded. V lost 5 bases to trimming and J lost 8 bases, with 18 bases between them. The V gene's germline CDR1 is MNHEY and CDR2 SVGAGI. This CDR3 contains 14 residues. The sequence derives from a man aged 18 to 30 in good health. Some clones in this sample may be carry-over from other donors' samples. Source material: naive CD8+ T cells from PBMCs. The chain combines TRBV6-5 with TRBJ1-2; D call uncertain. CDR3 nucleotide sequence: TGTGCCAGCAGTCCCCTCCTCGGCGCAACGGGCTACACCTTC. Translating it yields CASSPLLGATGYTF.